Listed below are T cell receptor beta chains from one sample, sequenced in a study of T cells after posttransplantation cyclophosphamide. The protocol was immunoSEQ multiplex PCR, while the TCRdb copy is restricted to in-frame clones and leaves out a portion. The table lists tens of thousands of clones, 70% to 90% of them singletons, with roughly 2.8% in the top ten. Specimen: PBMCs. These receptor sequences come from a young man with a blood cancer, CMV-positive, and with a related stem cell donor. Each CDR3 is given with its conserved first and last residue. Fields, in order: V gene, J gene, D gene, CDR3 protein. A D gene is named only where the DNA matches it firmly.

V: TRBV5-4
J: TRBJ1-1
D: .
CDR3: CASSWGVLNTEAFF

V: TRBV30
J: TRBJ2-5
D: .
CDR3: CAWSTDDGSQETQYF

V: TRBV7-2
J: TRBJ2-6
D: .
CDR3: CASSPVGLSPASGANVLTF

V: TRBV7-8
J: TRBJ2-5
D: TRBD2
CDR3: CASSLTGRQETQYF

V: TRBV7-2
J: TRBJ2-1
D: .
CDR3: CASSLGGGNGGEQFF

V: TRBV28
J: TRBJ2-7
D: TRBD1
CDR3: CASIASGQGFYEQYF

V: TRBV7-2
J: TRBJ1-5
D: .
CDR3: CASSLWAGDQPQHF

V: TRBV6-5
J: TRBJ2-2
D: TRBD1
CDR3: CASSLTGDGTGELFF

V: TRBV5-5
J: TRBJ2-5
D: .
CDR3: CASSWATGTKETQYF

V: TRBV19
J: TRBJ2-7
D: .
CDR3: CASQLDSDSSYEQYF